The rows below give T cell receptor beta chains drawn from one sample of a study of T cells after posttransplantation cyclophosphamide. Libraries were prepared by immunoSEQ multiplex PCR; TCRdb keeps only in-frame clonotypes and omits some of them. The data hold tens of thousands of clones, with about 86% observed a single time. Specimen: PBMCs. These receptor sequences come from a man aged 25-45 years with a blood cancer, CMV-positive, and with a related stem cell donor. CDR3s include the opening cysteine and the closing phenylalanine or tryptophan. D genes are given only for firm matches. Clone sizes are given selectively: once, few, many, or a class where the clone is expanded.

v_call	j_call	d_call	clone_size	cdr3_nt	cdr3_aa
TRBV4-1	TRBJ2-1	.	.	TGCGCCAGCGGACAACGACTTAGCTCCTACAATGAGCAGTTCTTC	CASGQRLSSYNEQFF
TRBV2	TRBJ1-4	TRBD1	.	TGTGCCAGCAGTCGGACAGGCATGAATGAAAAACTGTTTTTT	CASSRTGMNEKLFF
TRBV19	TRBJ2-1	.	.	TGTGCCAGTCGCAACCCATCAGGGCCTTCGGTAGAGCAGTTCTTC	CASRNPSGPSVEQFF
TRBV27	TRBJ2-7	.	.	TGTGCCAGCAGTTTAGGAGGGTTATCCTACGAGCAGTACTTC	CASSLGGLSYEQYF
TRBV27	TRBJ2-2	.	.	TGTGCCAGCAGTCCATCGAACACCGGGGAGCTGTTTTTT	CASSPSNTGELFF
TRBV9	TRBJ2-7	TRBD1	.	TGTGCCAGCAGCGCAGGGGGGACAGGGGTCTACGAGCAGTACTTC	CASSAGGTGVYEQYF
TRBV7-2	TRBJ2-7	.	.	TGTGCCAGCAGCTTAAGCAGGGCCAACTACGAGCAGTACTTC	CASSLSRANYEQYF
TRBV6-5	TRBJ1-2	TRBD1	.	TGTGCCAGCAGCGATGACAGGGCCCCTTATGGCTACACCTTC	CASSDDRAPYGYTF
TRBV7-3	TRBJ2-1	TRBD2	.	TGTGCCAGCAGCTCCCCTAGCGGGAGAGGGTCCTACAATGAGCAGTTCTTC	CASSSPSGRGSYNEQFF
TRBV7-6	TRBJ1-1	.	.	TGTGCCAGCAGTGAAATAGTGGGGCCCAACACTGAAGCTTTCTTT	CASSEIVGPNTEAFF
TRBV2	TRBJ1-1	.	.	TGTGCCAGCAGTGAAATAGCGGGAAGGAACACTGAAGCTTTCTTT	CASSEIAGRNTEAFF
TRBV6-6	TRBJ1-4	.	.	TGTGCCAGCAGTAAGGGGGGGCCGGATGAAAAACTGTTTTTT	CASSKGGPDEKLFF
TRBV6-6	TRBJ2-7	.	.	TGTGCCAGTTCCAGATCGGCGGGCGAGCAGTACTTC	CASSRSAGEQYF
TRBV5-1	TRBJ2-1	.	.	TGCGCCAGCAGACTCGGGGGTACTGACTACAATGAGCAGTTCTTC	CASRLGGTDYNEQFF
TRBV7-9	TRBJ1-5	TRBD1	.	TGTGCCAGCAGCTTAGGCGAGGGGGCGAGCAATCAGCCCCAGCATTTT	CASSLGEGASNQPQHF
TRBV6-1	TRBJ1-6	TRBD1	.	TGTGCCGGACAGGGTTATAATTCACCCCTCCACTTT	CAGQGYNSPLHF
TRBV7-6	TRBJ2-7	TRBD2	.	TGTGCCAGCAGCGATCTAGCGGGGTACTACGAGCAGTACTTC	CASSDLAGYYEQYF
TRBV18	TRBJ2-7	TRBD2	.	TGTGCCAGCTCACCATACGGGACTACCGTACGTGAGCAGTACTTC	CASSPYGTTVREQYF
TRBV10-3	TRBJ2-7	.	.	TGTGCCATCAGTGCCTCTATCTACGAGCAGTACTTC	CAISASIYEQYF
TRBV15	TRBJ2-1	TRBD2	.	TGTGCCACCTCACTAGCGGGGGGCGATGAGCAGTTCTTC	CATSLAGGDEQFF
TRBV28	TRBJ2-7	TRBD2	once	TGTGCCAGCAGTTTATTCCTTGGGGCGGGAGGGCCCTACGAGCAGTACTTC	CASSLFLGAGGPYEQYF
TRBV9	TRBJ2-1	TRBD2	.	TGTGCCAGCCCAGCGGGACCAAACTCCTACAATGAGCAGTTCTTC	CASPAGPNSYNEQFF
TRBV7-6	TRBJ2-1	TRBD2	.	TGTGCCAGCAGCCCGCACGAAGGACTAGCTCCGAATGAGCAGTTCTTC	CASSPHEGLAPNEQFF
TRBV30	TRBJ2-1	TRBD2	.	TGTGCCTGGGAAAGTACCGGGACTAGCGGGATGCCTCAGTTCTTC	CAWESTGTSGMPQFF
TRBV9	TRBJ2-1	.	.	TGTGCCAGCAGCGTAGACAGGAGCTCCTACAATGAGCAGTTCTTC	CASSVDRSSYNEQFF
TRBV29-1	TRBJ2-2	TRBD1	once	TGCAGCGCTAGGACAGGGAACACCGGGGAGCTGTTTTTT	CSARTGNTGELFF
TRBV30	TRBJ2-7	.	.	TGTGCCTGGGCTGCGCGGTCCGAGCAGTACTTC	CAWAARSEQYF
TRBV11-3	TRBJ1-1	.	.	TGTGCCAGCAGCTTAGTGACGGGACTTGGGGAAGCTTTCTTT	CASSLVTGLGEAFF
TRBV29-1	TRBJ1-1	.	.	TGCAGCGTTGAAGGGCAGGGTACCGGAGAGTCTGCAGCTTTCTTT	CSVEGQGTGESAAFF
TRBV29-1	TRBJ1-1	TRBD1	.	TGCAGCGTTGAAGAGGGGGGGGACAGGTTGGTTTATTTGGACACTGAAGCTTTCTTT	CSVEEGGDRLVYLDTEAFF